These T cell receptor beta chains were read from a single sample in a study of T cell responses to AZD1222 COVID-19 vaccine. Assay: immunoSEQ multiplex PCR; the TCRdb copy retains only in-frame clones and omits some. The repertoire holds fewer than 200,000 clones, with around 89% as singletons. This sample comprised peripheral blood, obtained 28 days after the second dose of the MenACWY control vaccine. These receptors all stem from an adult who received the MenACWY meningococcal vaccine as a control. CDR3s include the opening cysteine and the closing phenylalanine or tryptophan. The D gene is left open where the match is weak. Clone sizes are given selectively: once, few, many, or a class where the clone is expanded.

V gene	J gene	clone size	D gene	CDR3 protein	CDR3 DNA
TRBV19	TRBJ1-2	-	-	CASSFLNPQTNYGYTF	TGTGCCAGTAGTTTCTTAAACCCTCAAACTAACTATGGCTACACCTTC
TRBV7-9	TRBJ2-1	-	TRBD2	CASAVAGGLGEQFF	TGTGCCAGCGCAGTAGCGGGAGGGCTTGGTGAGCAGTTCTTC
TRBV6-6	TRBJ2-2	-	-	CASSLITGELFF	TGTGCCAGCAGTCTTATCACCGGGGAGCTGTTTTTT
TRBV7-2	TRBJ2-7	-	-	CASSLVSDEQYF	TGTGCCAGCAGCTTGGTCTCGGACGAGCAGTACTTC
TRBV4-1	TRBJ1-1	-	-	CASSQAGARGTEAFF	TGCGCCAGCAGCCAAGCAGGGGCGCGGGGCACTGAAGCTTTCTTT
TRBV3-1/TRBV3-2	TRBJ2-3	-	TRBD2	CASAQGWGGDTDTQYF	TGTGCCAGCGCACAAGGGTGGGGGGGTGACACAGATACGCAGTATTTT
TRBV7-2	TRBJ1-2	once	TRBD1	CASRSDRANYGYTF	TGTGCCAGCAGATCAGACAGGGCTAACTATGGCTACACCTTC
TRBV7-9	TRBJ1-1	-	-	CASTDRPNTEAFF	TGTGCCAGCACCGACAGGCCGAACACTGAAGCTTTCTTT
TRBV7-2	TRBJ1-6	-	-	CASSLEPAPLHF	TGTGCCAGCAGCCTGGAACCGGCACCCCTCCACTTT
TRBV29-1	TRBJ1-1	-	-	CSVESRGGSEAFF	TGCAGCGTTGAATCCAGGGGCGGGTCTGAAGCTTTCTTT
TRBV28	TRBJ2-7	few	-	CASSLEGPRNEQYF	TGTGCCAGCAGTCTAGAAGGGCCTAGGAACGAGCAGTACTTC
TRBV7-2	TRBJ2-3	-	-	CASSPATDTQYF	TGTGCCAGCAGCCCGGCCACAGATACGCAGTATTTT
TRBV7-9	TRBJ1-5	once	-	CASSNPTQNQPQHF	TGTGCCAGCAGTAATCCGACCCAGAATCAGCCCCAGCATTTT
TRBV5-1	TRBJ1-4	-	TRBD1	CASSFFPGQGRWEKLFF	TGCGCCAGCAGCTTTTTCCCCGGACAGGGCAGGTGGGAAAAACTGTTTTTT
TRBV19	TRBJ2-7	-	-	CASSRANLHEQYF	TGTGCCAGTAGTAGGGCAAATCTCCACGAGCAGTACTTC
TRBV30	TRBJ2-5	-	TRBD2	CAWSVGGSKETQYF	TGTGCCTGGAGTGTAGGCGGGAGTAAAGAGACCCAGTACTTC
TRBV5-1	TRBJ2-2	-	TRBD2	CASRNLAGVNTGELFF	TGCGCCAGCAGGAACCTAGCGGGAGTTAACACCGGGGAGCTGTTTTTT
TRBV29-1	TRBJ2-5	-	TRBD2	CSVLPSGSLWETQYF	TGCAGCGTTTTGCCCAGCGGGAGTCTGTGGGAGACCCAGTACTTC
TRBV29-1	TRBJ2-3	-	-	CSVEGVRGTQYF	TGCAGCGTTGAAGGGGTTAGAGGTACGCAGTATTTT
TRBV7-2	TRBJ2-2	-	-	CASSLYGTETGELFF	TGTGCCAGCAGCCTCTACGGAACAGAGACCGGGGAGCTGTTTTTT
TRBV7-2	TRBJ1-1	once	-	CASSLQGRNTEAFF	TGTGCCAGCAGCTTACAGGGGCGGAACACTGAAGCTTTCTTT
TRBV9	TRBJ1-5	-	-	CASSTEGTANQPQHF	TGTGCCAGCAGCACCGAAGGTACAGCTAATCAGCCCCAGCATTTT
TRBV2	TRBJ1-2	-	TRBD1	CASSWDSQNYGYTF	TGTGCCAGCAGCTGGGACAGTCAAAACTATGGCTACACCTTC
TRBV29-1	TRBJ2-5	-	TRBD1	CSVVGQGQETQYF	TGCAGCGTTGTGGGACAGGGCCAAGAGACCCAGTACTTC
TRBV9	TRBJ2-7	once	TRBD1	CASSVEGQVGEQYF	TGTGCCAGCAGCGTAGAGGGACAGGTGGGCGAGCAGTACTTC
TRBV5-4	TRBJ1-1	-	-	CASSPDRNEAFF	TGTGCCAGCAGCCCCGACAGAAATGAAGCTTTCTTT
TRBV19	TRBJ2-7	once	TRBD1	CASSIGTGDGEQYF	TGTGCCAGTAGTATTGGGACAGGGGACGGCGAGCAGTACTTC
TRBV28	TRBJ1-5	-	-	CASSLPSWEPQHF	TGTGCCAGCAGTTTACCCTCATGGGAGCCCCAGCATTTT
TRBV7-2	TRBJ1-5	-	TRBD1	CASSGQGINQPQHF	TGTGCCAGCAGCGGACAGGGGATCAATCAGCCCCAGCATTTT
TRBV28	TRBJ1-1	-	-	CASSLVPITSEAFF	TGTGCCAGCAGTTTGGTCCCGATCACGTCTGAAGCTTTCTTT
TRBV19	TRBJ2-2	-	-	CASSRGQGLDTGELFF	TGTGCCAGTAGTAGAGGGCAGGGTCTGGACACCGGGGAGCTGTTTTTT
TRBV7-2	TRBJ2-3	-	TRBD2	CASSFAGGHNTDTQYF	TGTGCCAGCAGCTTCGCGGGGGGTCACAACACAGATACGCAGTATTTT
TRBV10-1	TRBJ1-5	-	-	CASSESTQPQHF	TGCGCCAGCAGTGAGTCTACTCAGCCCCAGCATTTT
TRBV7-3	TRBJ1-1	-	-	CASSYGTSPPAFF	TGTGCCAGCAGTTATGGGACGTCCCCGCCGGCTTTCTTT
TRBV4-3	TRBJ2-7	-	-	CASSHQLVDYEQYF	TGCGCCAGCAGCCACCAACTAGTGGACTACGAGCAGTACTTC
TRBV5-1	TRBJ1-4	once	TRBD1	CASSSGQGNEKLFF	TGCGCCAGCAGCTCGGGACAGGGTAATGAAAAACTGTTTTTT
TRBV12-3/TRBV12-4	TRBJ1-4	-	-	CASTSIEGEKLFF	TGTGCCAGCACCTCCATCGAGGGGGAAAAACTGTTTTTT
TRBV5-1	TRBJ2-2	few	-	CASSLLHPGDGELFF	TGCGCCAGCAGCTTACTACACCCAGGGGATGGGGAGCTGTTTTTT
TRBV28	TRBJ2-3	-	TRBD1	CASSYSADRATDTQYF	TGTGCCAGCAGTTACTCCGCTGACAGGGCCACAGATACGCAGTATTTT
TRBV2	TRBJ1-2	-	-	CASSERRVGGYTF	TGTGCCAGCAGTGAACGCAGGGTAGGCGGCTACACCTTC
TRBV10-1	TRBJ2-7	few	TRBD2	CASSEGASGIYEQYF	TGCGCCAGCAGTGAGGGGGCTAGCGGGATCTACGAGCAGTACTTC
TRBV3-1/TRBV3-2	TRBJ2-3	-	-	CASSEGNPSTDTQYF	TGTGCCAGCAGCGAAGGAAACCCTAGCACAGATACGCAGTATTTT
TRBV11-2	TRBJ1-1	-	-	CASSPQGTPDTEAFF	TGTGCCAGCAGCCCCCAGGGGACACCGGACACTGAAGCTTTCTTT
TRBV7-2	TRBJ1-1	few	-	CASSALGRAFF	TGTGCCAGCAGCGCTTTAGGGAGAGCTTTCTTT
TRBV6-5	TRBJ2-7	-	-	CASTNPGYEQYF	TGTGCCAGCACTAACCCGGGGTACGAGCAGTACTTC
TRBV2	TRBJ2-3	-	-	CASNGRRADTQYF	TGTGCCAGCAATGGGCGTAGGGCAGATACGCAGTATTTT
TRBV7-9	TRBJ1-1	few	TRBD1	CASSRDRLNTEAFF	TGTGCCAGCAGCCGGGACAGACTGAACACTGAAGCTTTCTTT
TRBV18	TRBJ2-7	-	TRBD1	CASSGTDYEQYF	TGTGCCAGCTCGGGGACAGACTACGAGCAGTACTTC
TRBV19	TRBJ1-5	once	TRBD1	CASSIRTGDYQPQHF	TGTGCCAGTAGTATTAGGACAGGGGACTATCAGCCCCAGCATTTT
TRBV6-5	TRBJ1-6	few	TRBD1	CASTTGIYNSPLHF	TGTGCCAGTACGACAGGGATTTACAATTCACCCCTCCACTTT
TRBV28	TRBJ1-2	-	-	CASSSTVSNYTF	TGTGCCAGCAGTTCGACAGTCTCCAACTACACCTTC